This TCR beta chain was sequenced during a study of blood T cell repertoires in COVID-19. Study-wide background: Some COVID-19 samples were acute and others convalescent; all came from the United States, Italy and Spain. The cDNA or gDNA used as material had been derived from T cells, B-cell-depleted T cells, or PBMCs.

While infection was still active, Seattle patients were enrolled and then followed longitudinally. There are 15 residues in the CDR3. Trimming shortened V by 7 bases and J by 1 base, and 16 bases separated the two germline ends. Germline CDR1 reads SGHNT; CDR2 reads YENEEA. Per the study methods: Estimates of nucleated cell counts were drawn from the amplification of reference gene primers. TCRdb's copy holds only in-frame clones and misses some; the assay was immunoSEQ multiplex PCR. V and J calls and clone size are given by that table; D and trimming were obtained from the DNA. The sample carries about 24,000 clones, roughly 74% recorded once.

Sequencing used peripheral blood. This sequence joins TRBV11-3 and TRBJ1-1; D is unclear. This TCR was sampled from a man aged 50-60 years with COVID-19, enrolled during active disease. CDR3: CASTEYGQQNTEAFF. The CDR3 nucleotides are TGTGCCAGCACCGAGTATGGGCAGCAGAACACTGAAGCTTTCTTT.